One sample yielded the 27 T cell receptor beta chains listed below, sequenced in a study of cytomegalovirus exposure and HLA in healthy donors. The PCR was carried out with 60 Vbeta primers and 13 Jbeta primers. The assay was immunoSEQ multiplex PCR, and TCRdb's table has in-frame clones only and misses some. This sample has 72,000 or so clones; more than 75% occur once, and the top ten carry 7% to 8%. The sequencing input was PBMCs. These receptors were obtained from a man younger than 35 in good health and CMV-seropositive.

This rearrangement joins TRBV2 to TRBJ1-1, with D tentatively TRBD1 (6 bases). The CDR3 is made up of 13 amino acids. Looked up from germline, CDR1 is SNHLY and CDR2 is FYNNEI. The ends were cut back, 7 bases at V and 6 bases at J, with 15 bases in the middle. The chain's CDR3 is CASNAQGSSEAFF. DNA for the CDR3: TGTGCCAGCAACGCGCAGGGGAGCTCTGAAGCTTTCTTT.

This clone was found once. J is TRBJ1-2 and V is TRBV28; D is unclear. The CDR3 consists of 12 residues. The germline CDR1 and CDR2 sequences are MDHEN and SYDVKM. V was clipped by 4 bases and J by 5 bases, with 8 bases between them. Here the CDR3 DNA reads TGTGCCAGCAGTTCCCCGGGGTATGGCTACACCTTC. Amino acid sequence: CASSSPGYGYTF.

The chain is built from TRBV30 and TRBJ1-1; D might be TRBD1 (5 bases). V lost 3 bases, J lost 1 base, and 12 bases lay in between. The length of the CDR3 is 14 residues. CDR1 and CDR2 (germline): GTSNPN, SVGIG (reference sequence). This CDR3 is CAWREGQRNTEAFF. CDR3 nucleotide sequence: TGTGCCTGGAGGGAGGGGCAGCGGAACACTGAAGCTTTCTTT.

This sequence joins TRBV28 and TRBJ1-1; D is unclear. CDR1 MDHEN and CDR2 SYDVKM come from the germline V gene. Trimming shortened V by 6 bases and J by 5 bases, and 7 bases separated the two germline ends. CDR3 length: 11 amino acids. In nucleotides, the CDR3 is TGTGCCAGCAGCTTCGCGACTGAAGCTTTCTTT. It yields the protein CASSFATEAFF.

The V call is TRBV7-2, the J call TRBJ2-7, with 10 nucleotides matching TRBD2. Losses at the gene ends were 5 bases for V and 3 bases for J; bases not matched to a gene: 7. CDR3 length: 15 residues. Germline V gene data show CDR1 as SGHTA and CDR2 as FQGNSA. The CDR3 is CASSPSPSGGYEQYF. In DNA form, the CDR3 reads TGTGCCAGCAGCCCGAGCCCTAGCGGGGGCTACGAGCAGTACTTC.

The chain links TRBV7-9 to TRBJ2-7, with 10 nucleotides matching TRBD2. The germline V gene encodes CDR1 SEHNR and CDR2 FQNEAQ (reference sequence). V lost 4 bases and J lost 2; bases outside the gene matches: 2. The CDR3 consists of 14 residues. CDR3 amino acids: CASSSLAGAYEQYF. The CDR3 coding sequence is TGTGCCAGCAGCTCCCTAGCGGGGGCCTACGAGCAGTACTTC. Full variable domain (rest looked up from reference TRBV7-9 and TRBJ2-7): DTGVSQNPRHKITKRGQNVTFRCDPISEHNRLYWYRQTLGQGPEFLTYFQNEAQLEKSRLLSDRFSAERPKGSFSTLEIQRTEQGDSAMYLCASSSLAGAYEQYFGPGTRLTVT.

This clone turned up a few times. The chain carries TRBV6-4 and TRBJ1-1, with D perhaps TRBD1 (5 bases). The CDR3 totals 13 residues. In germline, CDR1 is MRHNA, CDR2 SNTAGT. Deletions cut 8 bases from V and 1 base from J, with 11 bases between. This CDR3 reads CASRGRTNTEAFF. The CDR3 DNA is TGTGCCAGCCGGGGGAGAACGAACACTGAAGCTTTCTTT.

The CDR3 sequence: CASKSGAYGYTF. The DNA for the CDR3 is TGTGCCAGCAAAAGCGGAGCCTATGGCTACACCTTC. The V gene is TRBV28, the J gene TRBJ1-2, with D unclear. Trimming left V 7 bases short and J 4 bases short, with 10 bases between. This CDR3 region has 12 residues. Germline V gene sequence: CDR1 MDHEN, CDR2 SYDVKM.

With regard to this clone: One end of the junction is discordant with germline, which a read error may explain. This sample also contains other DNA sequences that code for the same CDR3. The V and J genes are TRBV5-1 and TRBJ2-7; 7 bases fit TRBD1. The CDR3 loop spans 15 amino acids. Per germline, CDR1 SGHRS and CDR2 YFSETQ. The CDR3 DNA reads TGCGCCAGCAGCTTTCTCGGGACAGACTTCTACGAGCAATACTTC. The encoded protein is CASSFLGTDFYEQYF.

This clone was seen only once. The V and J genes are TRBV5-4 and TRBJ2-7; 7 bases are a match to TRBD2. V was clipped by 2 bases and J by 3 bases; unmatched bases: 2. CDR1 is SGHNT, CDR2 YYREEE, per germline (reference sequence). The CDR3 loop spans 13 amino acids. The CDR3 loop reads CASSFGGIYEQYF. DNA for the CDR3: TGTGCCAGCAGCTTCGGGGGGATCTACGAGCAGTACTTC.

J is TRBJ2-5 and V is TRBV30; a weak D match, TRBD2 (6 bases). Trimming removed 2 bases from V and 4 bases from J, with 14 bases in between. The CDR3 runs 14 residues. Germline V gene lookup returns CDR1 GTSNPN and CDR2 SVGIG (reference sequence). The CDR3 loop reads CAWSPPLASETQYF. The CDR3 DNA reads TGTGCCTGGAGTCCCCCACTAGCTTCAGAGACCCAGTACTTC.

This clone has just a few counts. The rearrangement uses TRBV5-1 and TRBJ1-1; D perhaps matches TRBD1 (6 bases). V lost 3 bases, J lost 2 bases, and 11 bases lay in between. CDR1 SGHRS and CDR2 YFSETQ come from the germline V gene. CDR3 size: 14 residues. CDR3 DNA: TGCGCCAGCAGCTCCGGGACACTAAACACTGAAGCTTTCTTT. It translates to CASSSGTLNTEAFF.

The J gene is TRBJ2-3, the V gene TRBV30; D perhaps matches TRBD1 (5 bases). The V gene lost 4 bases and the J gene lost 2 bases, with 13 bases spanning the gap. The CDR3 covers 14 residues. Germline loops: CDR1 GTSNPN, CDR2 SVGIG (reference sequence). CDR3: CAWNGGAPTDTQYF. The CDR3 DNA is TGTGCCTGGAACGGTGGGGCACCCACAGATACGCAGTATTTT.

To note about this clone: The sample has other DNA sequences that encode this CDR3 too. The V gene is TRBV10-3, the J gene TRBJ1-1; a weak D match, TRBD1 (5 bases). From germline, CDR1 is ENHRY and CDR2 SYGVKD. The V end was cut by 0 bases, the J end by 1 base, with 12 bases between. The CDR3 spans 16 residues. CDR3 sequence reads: CAISESRGGTNTEAFF. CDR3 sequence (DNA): TGTGCCATCAGTGAGTCGCGGGGGGGTACGAACACTGAAGCTTTCTTT.

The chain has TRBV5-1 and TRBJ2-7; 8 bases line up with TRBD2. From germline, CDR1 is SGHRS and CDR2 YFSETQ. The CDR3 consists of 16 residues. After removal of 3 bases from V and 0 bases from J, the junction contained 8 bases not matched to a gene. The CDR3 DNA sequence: TGCGCCAGCAGCTCTATAGGCGGGGGGCACTCCTACGAGCAGTACTTC. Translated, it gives CASSSIGGGHSYEQYF.

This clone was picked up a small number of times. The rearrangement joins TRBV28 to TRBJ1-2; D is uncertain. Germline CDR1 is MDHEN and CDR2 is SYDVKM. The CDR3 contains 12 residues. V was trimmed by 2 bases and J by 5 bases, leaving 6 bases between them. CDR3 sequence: CASSLGGYGYTF. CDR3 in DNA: TGTGCCAGCAGTTTAGGAGGGTATGGCTACACCTTC.

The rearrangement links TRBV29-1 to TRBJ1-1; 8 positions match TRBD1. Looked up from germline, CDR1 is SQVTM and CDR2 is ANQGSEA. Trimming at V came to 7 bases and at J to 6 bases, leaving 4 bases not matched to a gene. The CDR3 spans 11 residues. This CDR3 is CSAPQGAEAFF. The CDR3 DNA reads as TGCAGCGCCCCACAGGGGGCTGAAGCTTTCTTT.

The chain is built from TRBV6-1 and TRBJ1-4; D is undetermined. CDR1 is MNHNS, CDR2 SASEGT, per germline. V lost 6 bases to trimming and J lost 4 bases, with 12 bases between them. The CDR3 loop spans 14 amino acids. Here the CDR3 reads CASRREQRNEKLFF. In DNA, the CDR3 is TGTGCCAGCAGGAGGGAACAGCGTAATGAAAAACTGTTTTTT.

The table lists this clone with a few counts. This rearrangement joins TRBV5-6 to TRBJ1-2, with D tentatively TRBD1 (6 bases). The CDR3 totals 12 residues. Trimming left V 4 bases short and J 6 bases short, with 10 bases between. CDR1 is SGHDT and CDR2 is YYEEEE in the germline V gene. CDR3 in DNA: TGTGCCAGCAGCACCTACAGGGATGGCTACACCTTC. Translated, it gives CASSTYRDGYTF. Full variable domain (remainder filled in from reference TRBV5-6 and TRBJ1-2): DAGVTQSPTHLIKTRGQQVTLRCSPKSGHDTVSWYQQALGQGPQFIFQYYEEEERQRGNFPDRFSGHQFPNYSSELNVNALLLGDSALYLCASSTYRDGYTFGSGTRLTVV.

In DNA, the CDR3 is TGTGCCAGCAGCCCTGACAGGGGGCGCAGGGCTTTCTTT. This translates into CASSPDRGRRAFF. The rearrangement links TRBV7-2 to TRBJ1-1, with 10 bases identical to TRBD1. Germline CDR1 is SGHTA and CDR2 is FQGNSA. V lost 5 bases and J lost 11; bases outside the gene matches: 8. The CDR3 length is 13 residues.

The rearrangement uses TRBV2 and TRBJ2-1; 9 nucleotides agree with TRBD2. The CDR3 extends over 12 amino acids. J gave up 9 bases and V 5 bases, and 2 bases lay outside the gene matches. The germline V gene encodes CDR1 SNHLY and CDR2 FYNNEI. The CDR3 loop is CASSWREGEQFF. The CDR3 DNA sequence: TGTGCCAGCAGTTGGCGGGAGGGTGAGCAGTTCTTC.

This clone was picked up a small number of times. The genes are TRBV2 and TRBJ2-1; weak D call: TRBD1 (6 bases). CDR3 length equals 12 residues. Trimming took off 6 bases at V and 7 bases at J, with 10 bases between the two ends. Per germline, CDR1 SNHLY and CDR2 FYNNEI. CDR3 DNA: TGTGCCAGCAGACGGGACACAAATGAGCAGTTCTTC. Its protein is CASRRDTNEQFF.

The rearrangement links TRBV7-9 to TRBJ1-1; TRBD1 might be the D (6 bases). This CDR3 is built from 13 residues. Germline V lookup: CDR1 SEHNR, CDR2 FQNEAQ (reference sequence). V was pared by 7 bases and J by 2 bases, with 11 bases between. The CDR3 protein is CASNKDRNTEAFF. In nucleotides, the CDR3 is TGTGCCAGCAACAAGGACAGAAACACTGAAGCTTTCTTT.

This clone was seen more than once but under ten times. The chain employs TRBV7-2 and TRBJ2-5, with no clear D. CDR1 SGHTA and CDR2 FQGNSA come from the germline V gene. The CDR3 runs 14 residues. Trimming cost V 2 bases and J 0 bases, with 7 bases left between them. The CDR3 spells CASSLQANQETQYF. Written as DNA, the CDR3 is TGTGCCAGCAGCTTACAAGCGAACCAAGAGACCCAGTACTTC.

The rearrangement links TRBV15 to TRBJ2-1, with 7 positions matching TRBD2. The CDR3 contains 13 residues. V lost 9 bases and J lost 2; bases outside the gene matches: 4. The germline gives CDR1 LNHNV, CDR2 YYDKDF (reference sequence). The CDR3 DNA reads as TGTGCCACGACTAGCAGCGCCTACAATGAGCAGTTCTTC. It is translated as CATTSSAYNEQFF.

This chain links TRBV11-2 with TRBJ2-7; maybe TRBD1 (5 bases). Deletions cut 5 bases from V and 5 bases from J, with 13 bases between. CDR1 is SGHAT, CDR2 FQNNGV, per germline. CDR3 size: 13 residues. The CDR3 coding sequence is TGTGCCAGCAGCATTACAGGTTCCGACGAGCAGTACTTC. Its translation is CASSITGSDEQYF.

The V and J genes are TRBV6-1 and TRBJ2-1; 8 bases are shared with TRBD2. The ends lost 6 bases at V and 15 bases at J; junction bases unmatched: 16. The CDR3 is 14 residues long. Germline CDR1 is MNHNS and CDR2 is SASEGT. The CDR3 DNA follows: TGTGCCAGCAGCGCGGCGAGTAGGCGGGGGGACCGGTTCTTC. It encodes CASSAASRRGDRFF.